This T cell receptor beta chain was sequenced during a study of shared clonotypes between healthy human individuals. Study-wide background: Donors, aged 18 to 49, were two women and three men. Study-wide results and caveats: Represented diversity (both genetic and exposure-history) was limited by the small number of donors.

In its sample, this clone was seen a few times. What it binds is not known. CDR3 length: 12 amino acids. Trimming removed 9 bases at V and 2 bases at J, with 7 bases between. From germline, CDR1 is SEHNR and CDR2 FQNEAQ (reference sequence). The assay used deep level. Assay used: immunoSEQ multiplex PCR; TCRdb lists only in-frame clones, some missing. The sample carries some 1.5 million clones, roughly 97% recorded once. The chain joins TRBV7-9 to TRBJ1-4, with D perhaps TRBD1 (5 bases). Input material: naive CD4+ T cells sorted from blood. This sample's subset: CD45RA+ positively selected. This sequence originates from a man aged 25-40 years in good health. CDR3 region: CASGGTNEKLFF. The CDR3 region has the DNA TGTGCCAGTGGGGGGACTAATGAAAAACTGTTTTTT.